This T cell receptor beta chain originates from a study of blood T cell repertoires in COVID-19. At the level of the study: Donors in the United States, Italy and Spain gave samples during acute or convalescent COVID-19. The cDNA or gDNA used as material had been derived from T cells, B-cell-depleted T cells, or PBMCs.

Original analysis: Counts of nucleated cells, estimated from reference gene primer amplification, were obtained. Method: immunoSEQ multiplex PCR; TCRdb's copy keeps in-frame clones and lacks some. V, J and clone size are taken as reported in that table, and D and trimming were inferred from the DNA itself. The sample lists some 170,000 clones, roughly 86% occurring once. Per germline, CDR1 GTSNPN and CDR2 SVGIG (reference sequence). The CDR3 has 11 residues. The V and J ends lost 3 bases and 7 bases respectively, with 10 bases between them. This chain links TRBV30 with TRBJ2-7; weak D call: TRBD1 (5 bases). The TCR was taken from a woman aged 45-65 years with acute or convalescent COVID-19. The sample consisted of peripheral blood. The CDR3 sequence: CAWRGLGEQYF. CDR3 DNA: TGTGCCTGGAGGGGGCTGGGAGAGCAGTACTTC.